The table lists the clone carrying this T cell receptor beta chain with many counts. The antigen is unknown. The sample comes from a study of T cells in Graves' hyperthyroidism and ophthalmopathy. Lactation, pregnancy, other autoimmune disease or uncontrolled infection led to exclusion of patients. The CDR3 regions of TCR beta were amplified from RNA transcripts. The primer set for the first-round RT-PCR of the TCR CDR3 was HTBI. Using its own MiXCR run on the multiplex PCR reads, TCRdb lists one record per CDR3 protein. In the table there are 500,000 to 650,000 distinct CDR3 sequences, over 35% of which are singletons. Study results and caveats: Researchers found most expanded thyroid clonotypes above 0.001 in blood as well. Before onset, by a median of about six months, the model predicted ophthalmopathy. A model of 13 V-J pairs discriminated ophthalmopathy from stable hyperthyroidism.

Trimming left V 7 bases short and J 5 bases short, with 5 bases between. This CDR3 region has 10 residues. Germline CDR1 SNHLY, CDR2 FYNNEI. The chain combines TRBV2 with TRBJ2-5; no clear D. The sample taken for sequencing was peripheral blood or thyroid tissue (not recorded which). The sequence was collected from an adult woman with Graves' disease, either hyperthyroidism or ophthalmopathy (not recorded which). The CDR3 bases are TGTGCCAGCAAGCTTGAGACCCAGTACTTC. It is translated as CASKLETQYF. Full variable domain (rest looked up from reference TRBV2 and TRBJ2-5): EPEVTQTPSHQVTQMGQEVILRCVPISNHLYFYWYRQILGQKVEFLVSFYNNEISEKSEIFDDQFSVERPDGSNFTLKIRSTKLEDSAMYFCASKLETQYFGPGTRLLVL.